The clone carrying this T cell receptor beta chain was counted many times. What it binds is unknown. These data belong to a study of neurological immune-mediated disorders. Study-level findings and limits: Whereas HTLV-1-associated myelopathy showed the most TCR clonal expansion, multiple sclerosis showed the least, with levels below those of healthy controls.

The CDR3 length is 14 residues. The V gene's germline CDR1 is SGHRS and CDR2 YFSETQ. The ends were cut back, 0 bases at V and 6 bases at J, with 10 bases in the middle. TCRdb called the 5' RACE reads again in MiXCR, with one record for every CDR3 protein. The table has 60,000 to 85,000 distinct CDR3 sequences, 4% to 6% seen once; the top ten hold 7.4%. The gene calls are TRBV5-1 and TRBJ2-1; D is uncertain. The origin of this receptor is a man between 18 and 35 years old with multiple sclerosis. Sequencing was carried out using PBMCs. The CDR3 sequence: CASSLALEVNEQFF. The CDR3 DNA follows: TGCGCCAGCAGCTTGGCCCTAGAGGTCAATGAGCAGTTCTTC. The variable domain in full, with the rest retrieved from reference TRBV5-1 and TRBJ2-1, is KAGVTQTPRYLIKTRGQQVTLSCSPISGHRSVSWYQQTPGQGLQFLFEYFSETQRNKGNFPGRFSGRQFSNSRSEMNVSTLELGDSALYLCASSLALEVNEQFFGPGTRLTVL.